These 3 T cell receptor beta chains were sequenced from one sample in a study of human CD4 T cells and Enterobacteriaceae. TCRdb's table, derived via immunoSEQ multiplex PCR, lists solely in-frame clones and lacks some. The table includes 25,000 to 30,000 clones, 70% to 90% detected once. All CD4+ cells other than CD45RA+CCR7+CD95- naive cells were sorted as memory, over 98% pure. Source material: memory CD4+ T cells from blood. The receptors come from a human donor in good health.

The chain employs TRBV19 and TRBJ2-7, with D perhaps matching TRBD2 (5 bases). The V end lost 3 bases, the J end lost 5 bases, and 11 bases lay between the germline ends. Germline CDR1 is LNHDA and CDR2 is SQIVND (reference sequence). The CDR3 runs to 13 residues. The CDR3 sequence is CASSIRLFDEQYF. The DNA for the CDR3 is TGTGCCAGTAGTATTAGACTATTCGACGAGCAGTACTTC.

The chain recombines TRBV19 with TRBJ1-2, with D possibly being TRBD1 (6 bases). Per the germline V gene, CDR1 is LNHDA and CDR2 is SQIVND (reference sequence). There are 14 residues in the CDR3. Trimming took off 3 bases at V and 4 bases at J, with 12 bases between the two ends. This chain's CDR3 is CASSMAGAGYGYTF. CDR3 nucleotide sequence: TGTGCCAGTAGTATGGCGGGGGCAGGCTATGGCTACACCTTC.

The chain carries TRBV28 and TRBJ1-1; no reliable D call. Germline lookup yields CDR1 MDHEN and CDR2 SYDVKM. The V gene lost 6 bases and the J gene lost 4 bases, with 6 bases spanning the gap. The CDR3 spans 11 residues. This CDR3 reads CASRSRTEAFF. Here the CDR3 DNA reads TGTGCCAGCAGGTCCCGCACTGAAGCTTTCTTT.